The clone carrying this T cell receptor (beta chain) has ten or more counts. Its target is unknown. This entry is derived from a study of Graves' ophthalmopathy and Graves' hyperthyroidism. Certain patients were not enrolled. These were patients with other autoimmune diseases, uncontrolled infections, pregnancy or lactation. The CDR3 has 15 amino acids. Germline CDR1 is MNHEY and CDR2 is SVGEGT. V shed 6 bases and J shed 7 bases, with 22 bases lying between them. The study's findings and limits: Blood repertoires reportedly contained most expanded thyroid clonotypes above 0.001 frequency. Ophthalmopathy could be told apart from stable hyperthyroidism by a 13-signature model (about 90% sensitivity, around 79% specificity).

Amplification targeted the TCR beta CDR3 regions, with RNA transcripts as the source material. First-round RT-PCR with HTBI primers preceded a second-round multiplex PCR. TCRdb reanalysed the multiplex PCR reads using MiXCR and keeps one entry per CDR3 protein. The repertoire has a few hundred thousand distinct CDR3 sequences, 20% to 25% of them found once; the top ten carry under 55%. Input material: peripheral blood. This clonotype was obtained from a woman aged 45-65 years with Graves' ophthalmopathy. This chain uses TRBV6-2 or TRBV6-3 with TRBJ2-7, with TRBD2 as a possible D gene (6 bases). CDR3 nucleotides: TGTGCCAGCAGCGCCCATAGACTAGTCTCCATGGAGCAGTACTTC. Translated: CASSAHRLVSMEQYF.